The clone carrying this T cell receptor (beta chain) has just one count. This sample was included in a study of blood T cell repertoires in COVID-19. Looked up from germline, CDR1 is MNHEY and CDR2 is SMNVEV (reference sequence). V trimming: 4 bases; J trimming: 3 bases; junction bases outside the gene matches: 2. The CDR3 extends over 15 amino acids. The protocol was immunoSEQ multiplex PCR, while the TCRdb copy is restricted to in-frame clones and leaves out a portion. The sample lists approximately 57,000 clones, over 75% occurring once. The V gene is TRBV27, the J gene TRBJ2-1; the match to TRBD2 covers 11 bases. The source material was peripheral blood. The TCR comes from a man in his forties with active COVID-19. CDR3 protein: CASSSGTSGYNEQFF. The CDR3 DNA follows: TGTGCCAGCAGTTCCGGGACTAGCGGCTACAATGAGCAGTTCTTC.